This TCR beta chain comes out of a study of spatial heterogeneity in lung cancer. Study overall: Every unique TCR and UMI combination, on average, appeared more than ten times in raw reads. The study, taken as a whole, reports: It was found that expanded intratumoral alpha and beta TCR counts tracked tumor mutation counts.

This clonotype was seen ten or more times. Antigen unknown. Stated time point: sample taken at primary tumor resection. The authors sequenced whole RNA from tumor, nontumor lung or frozen PBMC without sorting. Individually, TCR cDNA molecules were each labelled with a unique molecular identifier. TCRdb passed the 5' RACE reads through MiXCR, listing each CDR3 protein once. This table has 6,500 to 9,500 distinct CDR3 sequences, over 5% appearing once. Trimming removed 5 bases at V and 4 bases at J, with 19 bases between. CDR3 length equals 16 residues. CDR1 and CDR2 (germline): SGHNT, YYREEE (reference sequence).

Sequences were derived from lung tumor tissue, sampled at surgery. This chain uses TRBV5-4 with TRBJ2-1, with D possibly TRBD2 on 5 matching bases. The TCR sequence derives from a male donor with early-stage non-small cell lung cancer. Written as DNA, the CDR3 is TGTGCCAGCAGTCGGGCCGCGGACTCGATGTACAATGAGCAGTTCTTC. This translates into CASSRAADSMYNEQFF.